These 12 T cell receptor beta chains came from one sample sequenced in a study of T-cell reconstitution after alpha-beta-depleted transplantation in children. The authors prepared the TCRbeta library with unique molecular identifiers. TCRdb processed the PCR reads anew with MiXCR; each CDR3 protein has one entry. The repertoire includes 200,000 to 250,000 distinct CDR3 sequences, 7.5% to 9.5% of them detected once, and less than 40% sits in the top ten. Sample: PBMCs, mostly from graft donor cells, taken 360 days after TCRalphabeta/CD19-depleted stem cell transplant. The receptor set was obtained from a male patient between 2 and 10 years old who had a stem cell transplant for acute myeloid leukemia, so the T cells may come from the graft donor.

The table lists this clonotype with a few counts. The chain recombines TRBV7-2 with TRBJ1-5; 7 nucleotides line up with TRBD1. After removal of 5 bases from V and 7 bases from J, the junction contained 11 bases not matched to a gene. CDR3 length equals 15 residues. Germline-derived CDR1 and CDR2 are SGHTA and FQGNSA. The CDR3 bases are TGTGCCAGCAGCCCCCTTCAAGGGGGCGGACAGCCCCAGCATTTT. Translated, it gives CASSPLQGGGQPQHF.

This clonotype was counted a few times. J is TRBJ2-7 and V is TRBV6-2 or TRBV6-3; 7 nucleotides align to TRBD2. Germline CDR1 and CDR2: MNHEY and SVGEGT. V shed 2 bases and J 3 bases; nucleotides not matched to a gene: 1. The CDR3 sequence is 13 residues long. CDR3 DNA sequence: TGTGCCAGCAGTTACCGGGACTACTACGAGCAGTACTTC. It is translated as CASSYRDYYEQYF.

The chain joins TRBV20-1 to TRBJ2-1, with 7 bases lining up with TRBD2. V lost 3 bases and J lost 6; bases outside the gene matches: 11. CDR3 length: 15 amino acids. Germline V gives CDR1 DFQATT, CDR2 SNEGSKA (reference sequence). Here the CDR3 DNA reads TGCAGTGCTAGTAATGATCGCGGGGGATTCAATGAGCAGTTCTTC. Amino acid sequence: CSASNDRGGFNEQFF.

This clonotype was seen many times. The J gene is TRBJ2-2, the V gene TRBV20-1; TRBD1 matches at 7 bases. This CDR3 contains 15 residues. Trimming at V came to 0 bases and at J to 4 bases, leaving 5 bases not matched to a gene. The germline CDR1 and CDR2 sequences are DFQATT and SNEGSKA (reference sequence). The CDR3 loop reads CSARDRDSSTGELFF. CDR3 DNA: TGCAGTGCTAGAGACCGGGACAGCTCCACCGGGGAGCTGTTTTTT.

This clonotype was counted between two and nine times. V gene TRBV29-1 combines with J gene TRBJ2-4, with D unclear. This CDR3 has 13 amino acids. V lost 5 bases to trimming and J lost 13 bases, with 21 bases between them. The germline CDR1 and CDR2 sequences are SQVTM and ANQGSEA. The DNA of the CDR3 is TGCAGCGTTTTTTCTGCCAGGTCGTGGGAACAGTACTTC. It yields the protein CSVFSARSWEQYF.

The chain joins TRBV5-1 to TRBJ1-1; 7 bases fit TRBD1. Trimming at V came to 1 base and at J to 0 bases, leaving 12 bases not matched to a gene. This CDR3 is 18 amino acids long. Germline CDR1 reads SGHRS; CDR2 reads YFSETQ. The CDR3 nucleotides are TGCGCCAGCAGCTTGAGATCAGCAGGGGGATACATGAACACTGAAGCTTTCTTT. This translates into CASSLRSAGGYMNTEAFF.

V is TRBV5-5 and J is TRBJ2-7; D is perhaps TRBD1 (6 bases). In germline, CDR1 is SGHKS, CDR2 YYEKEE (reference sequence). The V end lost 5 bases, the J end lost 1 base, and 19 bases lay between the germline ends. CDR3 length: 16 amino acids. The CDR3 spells CASRLDRLEPSYEQYV. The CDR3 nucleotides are TGTGCCAGCAGACTAGACAGGCTGGAACCTTCCTACGAGCAGTACGTC.

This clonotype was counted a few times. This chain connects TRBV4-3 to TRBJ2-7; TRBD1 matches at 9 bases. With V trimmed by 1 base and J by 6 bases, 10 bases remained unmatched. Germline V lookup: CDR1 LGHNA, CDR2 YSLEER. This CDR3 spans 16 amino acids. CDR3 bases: TGCGCCAGCAGCCAAGGGGGGCGGGACAGGGTTAGCGAGCAGTACTTC. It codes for CASSQGGRDRVSEQYF.

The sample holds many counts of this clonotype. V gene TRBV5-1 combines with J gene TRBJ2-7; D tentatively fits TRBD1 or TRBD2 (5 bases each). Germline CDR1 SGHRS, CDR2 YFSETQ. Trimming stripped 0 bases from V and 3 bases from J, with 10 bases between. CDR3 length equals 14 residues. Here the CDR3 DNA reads TGCGCCAGCAGCTTGGCCTCAGGGAGCTACGAGCAGTACTTC. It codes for CASSLASGSYEQYF.

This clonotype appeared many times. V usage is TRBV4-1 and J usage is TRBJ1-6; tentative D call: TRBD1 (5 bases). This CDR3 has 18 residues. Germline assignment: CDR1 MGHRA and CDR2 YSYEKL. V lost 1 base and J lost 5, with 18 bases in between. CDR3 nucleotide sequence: TGCGCCAGCAGCCAAGGGGTTTCGGCAGGGCTACATAATTCACCCCTCCACTTT. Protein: CASSQGVSAGLHNSPLHF.

CDR3 DNA sequence: TGTGCCAGCAGTGTCGACAGGGATCAGCCCCAGCATTTT. Its protein product is CASSVDRDQPQHF. V gene TRBV27 combines with J gene TRBJ1-5; 7 bases align to TRBD1. V trimming: 5 bases; J trimming: 5 bases; junction bases outside the gene matches: 3. The CDR3 length is 13 residues. CDR1 and CDR2 from the germline V gene are MNHEY and SMNVEV (reference sequence).

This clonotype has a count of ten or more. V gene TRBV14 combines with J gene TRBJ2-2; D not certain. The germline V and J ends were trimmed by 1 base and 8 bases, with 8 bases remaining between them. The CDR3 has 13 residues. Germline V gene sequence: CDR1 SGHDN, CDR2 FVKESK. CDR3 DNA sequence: TGTGCCAGCAGCCAAGTAGAGATGGGGGAGCTGTTTTTT. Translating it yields CASSQVEMGELFF.